This T cell receptor (beta chain) was sequenced during a study of T-cell memory formation after mild COVID-19. Study context: Each donor largely had its own TCR clusters.

This clonotype was recorded a few times. What it binds is not known. Study-wide results and limits: Clones that contracted clustered mainly in CM and EM if CD4+ and in EMRA if CD8+. From day 15 to 85, contracting clones were balanced between CD4 and CD8, whereas later expanders leaned toward CD4+.

TCRdb analysed the 5' RACE reads with MiXCR anew, one entry per CDR3 protein. Of roughly 600,000 distinct CDR3 sequences listed, under 20% are singletons. The clonotype was recovered from an adult woman who had mild COVID-19 (a few samples of this study predate the infection). Cell type and time point are not known. Sample: PBMCs or a T cell subset sorted from them (not recorded which).

This CDR3 is CASTGQTTNTEAFF. For the CDR3, the DNA is TGCGCCAGCACGGGACAGACAACGAACACTGAAGCTTTCTTT. This sequence joins TRBV5-1 and TRBJ1-1; 7 nucleotides line up with TRBD1. Germline CDR1 SGHRS, CDR2 YFSETQ. The CDR3 totals 14 residues. V shed 6 bases and J 1 base; nucleotides not matched to a gene: 6. Based on the CDR3 plus reference TRBV5-1 and TRBJ1-1, the full variable domain is KAGVTQTPRYLIKTRGQQVTLSCSPISGHRSVSWYQQTPGQGLQFLFEYFSETQRNKGNFPGRFSGRQFSNSRSEMNVSTLELGDSALYLCASTGQTTNTEAFFGQGTRLTVV.